The rows below give T cell receptor beta chains drawn from one sample of a study of T cells in tuberculosis. Profiled with immunoSEQ multiplex PCR; TCRdb holds only in-frame clones, not every one. The sample contains 55,000 to 65,000 clones, 80% to 85% of which appear only once. Sample: CD1b-GMM tetramer-negative cells sorted from PBMCs. The receptor set was obtained from an adult woman with latent tuberculosis. The CDR3 runs from the conserved cysteine through the conserved F or W. The D gene is left open where the match is weak. The size entry is marked missing in some rows and otherwise reads once, few, many or a size class.

abundance,v_gene,d_gene,j_gene,CDR3aa,CDR3nt
-,TRBV27,-,TRBJ2-3,CASRTVTTDTQYF,TGTGCCAGCAGGACAGTGACCACAGATACGCAGTATTTT
-,TRBV6-1,-,TRBJ1-5,CASRQGPNQPQHF,TGTGCCAGCAGACAGGGTCCCAATCAGCCCCAGCATTTT
-,TRBV27,TRBD2,TRBJ2-7,CASSLAGTSGYEQYF,TGTGCCAGCAGTCTCGCCGGGACTAGCGGCTACGAGCAGTACTTC
-,TRBV7-3,TRBD2,TRBJ2-1,CASSPKRRLAGEDEQFF,TGTGCCAGCAGCCCTAAAAGAAGACTAGCGGGAGAGGATGAGCAGTTCTTC
-,TRBV7-2,-,TRBJ2-7,CASSPPTVAYEQYF,TGTGCCAGCAGCCCACCGACAGTAGCCTACGAGCAGTACTTC
once,TRBV2,-,TRBJ1-1,CASTDTRGTEAFF,TGTGCCAGCACCGACACCCGGGGGACTGAAGCTTTCTTT
-,TRBV5-5,-,TRBJ1-6,CASSLGGGLNSPLHF,TGTGCCAGCAGCTTGGGGGGGGGCCTTAATTCACCCCTCCACTTT
-,TRBV18,-,TRBJ2-7,CASSPTLYEQYF,TGTGCCAGCTCACCAACTTTATACGAGCAGTACTTC
-,TRBV5-1,-,TRBJ1-1,CASSLAGDGEAFF,TGCGCCAGCAGCTTGGCGGGTGACGGTGAAGCTTTCTTT
-,TRBV6-1,-,TRBJ2-7,CASSATGYPSYEQYF,TGTGCCAGCAGCGCTACAGGGTACCCTTCCTACGAGCAGTACTTC
once,TRBV5-1,-,TRBJ2-5,CASSRGQGTQYF,TGCGCCAGCAGCAGAGGCCAGGGGACCCAGTACTTC
few,TRBV27,TRBD2,TRBJ2-7,CASKPGLVSSYEQYF,TGTGCCAGCAAACCGGGACTAGTGAGCTCCTACGAGCAGTACTTC
-,TRBV5-1,-,TRBJ1-6,CASSLDGQGNSPLHF,TGCGCCAGCAGCTTGGACGGCCAGGGGAATTCACCCCTCCACTTT
few,TRBV7-9,-,TRBJ2-7,CASSLVPGLNIEQYF,TGTGCCAGCAGCTTAGTACCCGGACTGAACATTGAGCAGTACTTC
few,TRBV5-1,-,TRBJ1-1,CASSLEGVTEAFF,TGCGCCAGCAGCTTGGAAGGGGTCACTGAAGCTTTCTTT
once,TRBV5-5,TRBD1,TRBJ1-1,CASSPDRVNTEAFF,TGTGCCAGCAGCCCCGACAGGGTGAACACTGAAGCTTTCTTT
-,TRBV4-1,-,TRBJ2-7,CASSQDRGEQYF,TGCGCCAGCAGCCAAGACAGGGGCGAGCAGTACTTC
-,TRBV7-9,-,TRBJ2-3,CASSLIGDTQYF,TGTGCCAGCAGCTTAATCGGGGATACGCAGTATTTT
-,TRBV19,-,TRBJ2-2,CASSIGSRGTGELFF,TGTGCCAGTAGTATTGGGTCCAGGGGCACCGGGGAGCTGTTTTTT
-,TRBV10-3,TRBD2,TRBJ2-5,CAISPSGGAQETQYF,TGTGCCATCAGCCCTAGCGGGGGGGCCCAAGAGACCCAGTACTTC
-,TRBV6-1,TRBD2,TRBJ2-5,CASRILAGVSETQYF,TGTGCCAGCAGGATATTAGCGGGAGTGTCAGAGACCCAGTACTTC
-,TRBV19,-,TRBJ1-5,CASSLPGGFGPQHF,TGTGCCAGTAGTCTCCCGGGGGGCTTTGGCCCCCAGCATTTT
-,TRBV7-9,TRBD1,TRBJ2-7,CASSQDRDQQYF,TGTGCCAGCAGCCAGGACAGGGACCAGCAGTACTTC
-,TRBV5-1,TRBD2,TRBJ2-7,CASRSTSGSLEQYF,TGCGCCAGCAGATCAACTAGCGGCTCTCTCGAGCAGTACTTC
-,TRBV5-6,-,TRBJ1-5,CASSSPGVNQPQHF,TGTGCCAGCAGCTCTCCGGGGGTCAATCAGCCCCAGCATTTT
-,TRBV19,-,TRBJ1-2,CASTEGGPNYGYTF,TGTGCCAGTACCGAGGGCGGACCAAACTATGGCTACACCTTC
-,TRBV19,-,TRBJ1-4,CASSIGGNDEKLFF,TGTGCCAGTAGTATAGGCGGTAACGACGAAAAACTGTTTTTT
-,TRBV27,TRBD1,TRBJ1-6,CASSSSDRVSSPLHF,TGTGCCAGCAGTTCCTCCGACAGGGTCAGTTCACCCCTCCACTTT
-,TRBV28,TRBD1,TRBJ1-5,CASSPQQGVDNQPQHF,TGTGCCAGCAGTCCACAACAGGGGGTTGACAATCAGCCCCAGCATTTT
-,TRBV29-1,-,TRBJ2-5,CSVEKETQYF,TGCAGCGTCGAGAAAGAGACCCAGTACTTC
-,TRBV6-6,TRBD1,TRBJ2-7,CASRRTTGTVRAEQYF,TGTGCCAGCAGGCGCACTACTGGGACAGTGAGAGCCGAGCAGTACTTC
-,TRBV4-2,-,TRBJ1-2,CASSQPGVANYGYTF,TGTGCCAGCAGCCAACCAGGGGTGGCTAACTATGGCTACACCTTC
-,TRBV11-2,TRBD1,TRBJ1-2,CASSLRDRDYGYTF,TGTGCCAGCAGCTTAAGGGACAGAGACTATGGCTACACCTTC
once,TRBV19,TRBD1,TRBJ2-5,CASSIRTGFQETQYF,TGTGCCAGTAGTATTCGGACAGGGTTTCAAGAGACCCAGTACTTC
-,TRBV4-2,-,TRBJ2-3,CASSQDLERDTQYF,TGTGCCAGCAGCCAAGATCTAGAAAGAGATACGCAGTATTTT
-,TRBV2,-,TRBJ1-5,CASSGQSYQPQHF,TGTGCCAGCAGTGGACAGAGTTATCAGCCCCAGCATTTT
-,TRBV15,-,TRBJ2-4,CATSRVAGRSLPAKNIQYF,TGTGCCACCAGCAGAGTTGCGGGTAGGAGTCTCCCGGCCAAAAACATTCAGTACTTC
-,TRBV4-3,TRBD1,TRBJ1-1,CASSQDGGTGSEAFF,TGCGCCAGCAGCCAAGACGGCGGGACAGGGTCTGAAGCTTTCTTT
-,TRBV6-1,-,TRBJ1-4,CASSVTRGGEKLFF,TGTGCCAGCAGTGTCACCAGGGGCGGTGAAAAACTGTTTTTT
-,TRBV14,-,TRBJ2-1,CASSQQIAGSGFDEQFF,TGTGCCAGCAGCCAACAGATCGCGGGTAGTGGGTTCGATGAGCAGTTCTTC
-,TRBV11-2,TRBD1,TRBJ2-7,CASSPTNRDRGTIYEQYF,TGTGCCAGCAGCCCTACCAACCGGGACAGGGGGACCATCTACGAGCAGTACTTC
-,TRBV11-3,-,TRBJ2-7,CASSRTVTTYEQYF,TGTGCCAGCAGTCGGACAGTAACTACCTACGAGCAGTACTTC
-,TRBV19,-,TRBJ2-7,CASSIQTGFNEQYF,TGTGCCAGTAGTATCCAGACAGGCTTCAACGAGCAGTACTTC
once,TRBV10-3,TRBD2,TRBJ2-7,CAISEQASGTYEQYF,TGTGCCATCAGTGAGCAGGCTAGCGGAACCTACGAGCAGTACTTC
-,TRBV7-9,TRBD1,TRBJ2-2,CASSSTGGTGELFF,TGTGCCAGCAGCTCCACAGGGGGCACCGGGGAGCTGTTTTTT
-,TRBV28,-,TRBJ1-6,CASQTVNSPLHF,TGTGCCAGCCAGACAGTCAATTCACCCCTCCACTTT
-,TRBV7-9,-,TRBJ1-1,CASSLEGGYMNTEAFF,TGTGCCAGCAGCTTAGAAGGGGGATACATGAACACTGAAGCTTTCTTT
-,TRBV5-1,-,TRBJ2-5,CASSLPDTKYQETQYF,TGCGCCAGCAGCTTGCCCGACACGAAGTACCAAGAGACCCAGTACTTC
few,TRBV19,-,TRBJ2-1,CASSMLKGSSYNEQFF,TGTGCCAGTAGTATGTTAAAAGGGAGCTCCTACAATGAGCAGTTCTTC
few,TRBV19,TRBD1,TRBJ2-7,CASSKGQGYEQYF,TGTGCCAGTAGTAAGGGACAGGGCTACGAGCAGTACTTC
-,TRBV5-1,-,TRBJ2-5,CASSLGTGTQYF,TGCGCCAGCAGCTTGGGTACGGGGACCCAGTACTTC
once,TRBV2,-,TRBJ1-2,CASITGLDYGYTF,TGTGCCAGCATTACAGGTCTAGACTATGGCTACACCTTC
-,TRBV7-9,-,TRBJ1-1,CASSSTTGYTAEAFF,TGTGCCAGCAGCTCGACGACAGGCTATACGGCTGAAGCTTTCTTT
-,TRBV19,-,TRBJ2-5,CASSLGQGTETQYF,TGTGCCAGTAGCCTTGGCCAGGGCACGGAGACCCAGTACTTC
-,TRBV7-6,-,TRBJ2-7,CASSLDQGSGEQYF,TGTGCCAGCAGCTTAGATCAGGGATCCGGCGAGCAGTACTTC
few,TRBV2,-,TRBJ2-1,CASSVRQGSYNEQFF,TGTGCCAGCAGTGTCCGGCAGGGCTCCTACAATGAGCAGTTCTTC